This record covers a single TCR beta chain. Antigen unknown. The J segment lost 13 bases and the V segment lost 0 bases, leaving 2 bases of the junction unmatched. CDR3 length: 12 residues. Germline values: CDR1 LNHNV, CDR2 YYDKDF (reference sequence). One heparinised draw of blood, averaging around 120 mL, came from each donor. Each population that was sorted was more than 95% pure. These data come from a study of beta chain features in type 1 diabetes. The study, taken as a whole, reports: More deletions and fewer insertions at VDJ junctions were found in patients with type 1 diabetes.

Expressed TCRB transcripts were sequenced because the entire RNA isolate underwent reverse transcription. Measured with immunoSEQ multiplex PCR; TCRdb has only the in-frame clones, and not every one. The sample lists around 150,000 clones; about 7% were seen once. Sequenced material: central memory CD4+ T cells from blood. The clonotype was recovered from a woman between 25 and 40 years old in good health. The chain is built from TRBV15 and TRBJ2-1, with 8 bases aligning to TRBD2. The CDR3 DNA sequence: TGTGCCACCAGCAGAGATAGCGGGATCCAGTTCTTC. Translation gives CATSRDSGIQFF.